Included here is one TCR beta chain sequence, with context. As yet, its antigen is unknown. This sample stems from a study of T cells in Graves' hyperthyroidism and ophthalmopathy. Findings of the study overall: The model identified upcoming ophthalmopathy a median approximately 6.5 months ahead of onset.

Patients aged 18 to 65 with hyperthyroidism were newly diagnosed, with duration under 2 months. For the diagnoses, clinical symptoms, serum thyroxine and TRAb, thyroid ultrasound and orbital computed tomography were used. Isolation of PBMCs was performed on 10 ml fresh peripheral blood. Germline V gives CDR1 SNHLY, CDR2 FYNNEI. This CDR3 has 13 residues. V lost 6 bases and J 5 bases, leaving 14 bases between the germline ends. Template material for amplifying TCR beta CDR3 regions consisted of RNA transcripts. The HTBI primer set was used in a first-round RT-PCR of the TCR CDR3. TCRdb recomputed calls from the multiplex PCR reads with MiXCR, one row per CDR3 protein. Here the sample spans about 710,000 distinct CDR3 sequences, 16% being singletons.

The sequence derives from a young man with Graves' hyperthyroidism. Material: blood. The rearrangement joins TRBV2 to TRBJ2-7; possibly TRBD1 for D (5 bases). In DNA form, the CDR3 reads TGTGCCAGCAGGTCCGGTGAAGGGGACGAGCAGTACTTC. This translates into CASRSGEGDEQYF. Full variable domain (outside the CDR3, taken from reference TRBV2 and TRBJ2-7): EPEVTQTPSHQVTQMGQEVILRCVPISNHLYFYWYRQILGQKVEFLVSFYNNEISEKSEIFDDQFSVERPDGSNFTLKIRSTKLEDSAMYFCASRSGEGDEQYFGPGTRLTVT.